This T cell receptor beta chain emerged from a study of T-cell memory formation after mild COVID-19. Study findings and constraints: Contracting clones from day 15 to 85 showed balanced CD4/CD8; later expanders favored CD4+.

V shed 0 bases, J shed 2 bases, and the junction held 2 bases outside the gene matches. This CDR3 comprises 15 residues. At least ten counts were recorded for this clonotype. Its antigen is not known. Constant-segment primers served in 5'RACE that generated TCR alpha and TCR beta cDNA libraries bearing sample barcodes and UMIs. TCRdb reprocessed the 5' RACE reads via MiXCR and lists one record per CDR3 protein. The sample yields 55,000 to 65,000 distinct CDR3 sequences, 8% to 9.5% seen once. The sequencing input was PBMCs or a T cell subset sorted from them (not recorded which). The rearrangement uses TRBV12-3 or TRBV12-4 and TRBJ2-3; 7 bases fit TRBD1. The TCR sequence derives from a man between 18 and 29 years old who had mild COVID-19 (a few samples of this study predate the infection). Cell type and time point are not known. In DNA, the CDR3 is TGTGCCAGCAGTTTAGCGGGACAGCACACAGATACGCAGTATTTT. Protein product: CASSLAGQHTDTQYF.